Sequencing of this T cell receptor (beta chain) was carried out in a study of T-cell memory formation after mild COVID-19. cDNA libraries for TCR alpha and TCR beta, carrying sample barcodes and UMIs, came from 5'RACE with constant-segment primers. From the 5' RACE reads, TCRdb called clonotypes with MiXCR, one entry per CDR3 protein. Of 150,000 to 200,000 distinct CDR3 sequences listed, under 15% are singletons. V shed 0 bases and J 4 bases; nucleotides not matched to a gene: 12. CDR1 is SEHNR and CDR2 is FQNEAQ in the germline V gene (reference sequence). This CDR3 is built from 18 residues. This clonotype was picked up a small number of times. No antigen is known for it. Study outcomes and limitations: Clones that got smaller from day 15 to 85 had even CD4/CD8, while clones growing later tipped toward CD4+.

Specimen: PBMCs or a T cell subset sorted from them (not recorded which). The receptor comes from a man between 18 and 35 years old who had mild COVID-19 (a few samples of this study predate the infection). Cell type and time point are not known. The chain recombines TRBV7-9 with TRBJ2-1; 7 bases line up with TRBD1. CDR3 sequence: CASSLAHETGAYYNEQFF. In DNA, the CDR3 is TGTGCCAGCAGCTTAGCGCACGAAACAGGGGCTTATTACAATGAGCAGTTCTTC.